These 6 T cell receptor beta chains were all obtained from the same sample, sequenced in a study of Tregs in tolerant kidney transplant recipients (dated by TCRdb to about 2019). These receptors lack a known antigen. The library came from the immunoSEQ multiplex PCR assay. The table was pulled from immuneACCESS by TCRdb, which kept in-frame rearrangements only. Such tables lose some clones; where checked, under half of the loss comes from unresolved V genes, and the rest has no known cause. For this sample the table gives 15,000 to 20,000 clones, of which 61% were detected only once. 3% to 3.5% of the sample belongs to the ten largest clones. Sequencing used Tregs from blood cultured with allogeneic cells. The source of these receptors is a human donor in good health.

The chain is built from TRBV7-9 and TRBJ2-2; perhaps TRBD1 as D (6 bases). Trimming pared 8 bases from V and 4 bases from J, leaving 14 bases between. The germline V gene encodes CDR1 SEHNR and CDR2 FQNEAQ (reference sequence). The CDR3 has 14 amino acids. The CDR3 DNA reads TGTGCCAGCCTCACGGGACATGGCACCGGGGAGCTGTTTTTT. Amino acid sequence: CASLTGHGTGELFF. Complete variable domain (other parts from reference TRBV7-9 and TRBJ2-2): DTGVSQNPRHKITKRGQNVTFRCDPISEHNRLYWYRQTLGQGPEFLTYFQNEAQLEKSRLLSDRFSAERPKGSFSTLEIQRTEQGDSAMYLCASLTGHGTGELFFGEGSRLTVL.

The chain is built from TRBV14 and TRBJ1-4, with D hard to call. The CDR3 totals 12 residues. Germline V gene data show CDR1 as SGHDN and CDR2 as FVKESK. V was clipped by 4 bases and J by 10 bases, with 10 bases between them. CDR3 sequence (DNA): TGTGCCAGCAGCCCCTCTGGGCGAAAACTGTTTTTT. Its translation: CASSPSGRKLFF.

The chain links TRBV5-4 to TRBJ1-2, with 8 bases matching TRBD1. With V trimmed by 4 bases and J by 4 bases, 9 bases remained unmatched. Germline V CDR1 and CDR2: SGHNT, YYREEE (reference sequence). The CDR3 extends over 15 amino acids. Written as DNA, the CDR3 is TGTGCCAGCAGCCCTAGACAGGGGTCGGGCTATGGCTACACCTTC. Its translation is CASSPRQGSGYGYTF.

This clone was counted a single time. This chain links TRBV9 with TRBJ1-1; 8 bases fit TRBD1. The CDR3 length is 14 residues. Germline V gives CDR1 SGDLS, CDR2 YYNGEE. V shed 3 bases and J 1 base; nucleotides not matched to a gene: 2. The CDR3 coding sequence is TGTGCCAGCAGCGCAGGGACAGGGAACACTGAAGCTTTCTTT. Translated, it gives CASSAGTGNTEAFF.

J is TRBJ2-3 and V is TRBV5-1; 7 bases map to TRBD1. The V segment lost 5 bases and the J segment 1 base; nucleotides outside the gene matches: 4. The CDR3 is 14 residues long. Germline values: CDR1 SGHRS, CDR2 YFSETQ. The CDR3 protein is CASSSQGGTDTQYF. The CDR3 DNA reads TGCGCCAGCAGTTCCCAGGGGGGCACAGATACGCAGTATTTT.

This chain uses TRBV7-9 with TRBJ2-4; TRBD2 matches 7 bases. CDR1 is SEHNR and CDR2 is FQNEAQ in the germline V gene (reference sequence). Trimming at V came to 5 bases and at J to 7 bases, leaving 8 bases not matched to a gene. CDR3 length: 14 residues. The CDR3 DNA follows: TGTGCCAGCAGCCAAACAGCGGGAAAGAACATTCAGTACTTC. Translated: CASSQTAGKNIQYF.